Shown below are 12 T cell receptor beta chains from a single sample sequenced in a study of Graves' ophthalmopathy and Graves' hyperthyroidism. Scientists amplified the TCR beta CDR3 regions from RNA transcripts. HTBI primers were employed in first-round RT-PCR, then a second-round multiplex PCR followed. TCRdb analysed the multiplex PCR reads with MiXCR anew, one entry per CDR3 protein. Of a few hundred thousand distinct CDR3 sequences listed, just under 40% are singletons. The sample taken for sequencing was peripheral blood or thyroid tissue (not recorded which). The receptors here all came from an adult man with Graves' hyperthyroidism.

This clonotype occurred a few times. V is TRBV19 and J is TRBJ1-2; D remains ambiguous. Germline assignment: CDR1 LNHDA and CDR2 SQIVND (reference sequence). This CDR3 contains 14 residues. The V end lost 6 bases, the J end lost 8 bases, and 19 bases lay between the germline ends. The chain's CDR3 is CASRDLIGRRGYTF. The CDR3 DNA reads TGTGCCAGTAGGGACCTAATTGGACGTCGCGGCTACACCTTC.

This clonotype appeared many times. The chain has TRBV19 and TRBJ2-7, with 10 positions matching TRBD2. The CDR3 sequence is 16 residues long. V lost 2 bases to trimming and J lost 4 bases; unmatched junction nucleotides: 8. Germline V gene data show CDR1 as LNHDA and CDR2 as SQIVND (reference sequence). CDR3 region: CASSISASGGLYEQYF. The CDR3 nucleotides read TGTGCCAGTAGTATATCGGCTAGCGGGGGCCTTTACGAGCAGTACTTC. Full variable domain (missing parts from reference TRBV19 and TRBJ2-7): DGGITQSPKYLFRKEGQNVTLSCEQNLNHDAMYWYRQDPGQGLRLIYYSQIVNDFQKGDIAEGYSVSREKKESFPLTVTSAQKNPTAFYLCASSISASGGLYEQYFGPGTRLTVT.

The sample holds a few counts of this clonotype. This CDR3 is CSAATGGGNEQFF. For the CDR3, the DNA is TGCAGTGCTGCGACAGGGGGCGGAAATGAGCAGTTCTTC. The V and J genes are TRBV20-1 and TRBJ2-7, with 10 nucleotides matching TRBD1. The end of the DNA is better explained by TRBJ2-1, so the J call may be wrong. Germline CDR1 and CDR2: DFQATT and SNEGSKA (reference sequence). The CDR3 sequence is 13 residues long.

The chain uses TRBV24-1 and TRBJ2-7; tentatively, D is TRBD2 (7 bases). Germline V lookup: CDR1 KGHDR, CDR2 SFDVKD. The CDR3 contains 16 residues. Trimming took off 4 bases at V and 3 bases at J, with 18 bases between the two ends. In nucleotides, the CDR3 is TGTGCCACCAGTGACTCCATGACGGGGGGCAACTACGAGCAGTACTTC. Translated: CATSDSMTGGNYEQYF.

The genes are TRBV7-2 and TRBJ1-1, with 9 bases lining up with TRBD1. The germline V gene encodes CDR1 SGHTA and CDR2 FQGNSA. The CDR3 sequence is 15 residues long. The V and J ends lost 4 bases and 7 bases, in that order; junction bases with no gene match: 10. CDR3 DNA: TGTGCCAGCAGCTCGGGACAGGGATGGGACAATGAAGCTTTCTTT. Translating it yields CASSSGQGWDNEAFF.

The V call is TRBV6-5, the J call TRBJ1-6; D not certain. Germline CDR1 MNHEY, CDR2 SVGAGI. The CDR3 has 14 amino acids. V dropped 4 bases and J dropped 5 bases, with 9 bases sitting between them. For the CDR3, the DNA is TGTGCCAGCAGTTTACGTAATAATAATTCACCCCTCCACTTT. It specifies CASSLRNNNSPLHF.

This clonotype was seen many times. V is TRBV20-1 and J is TRBJ1-1; 8 bases are a match to TRBD1. The CDR3 is made up of 13 amino acids. J gave up 5 bases and V 2 bases, and 4 bases lay outside the gene matches. CDR1 and CDR2 from the germline V gene are DFQATT and SNEGSKA (reference sequence). CDR3: CSARSTGETEAFF. As DNA, the CDR3 is TGCAGTGCTAGATCGACAGGGGAGACTGAAGCTTTCTTT.

This clonotype was counted a few times. This may be a read error: a much more frequent sequence differs by one nucleotide. The CDR3 is CASSFRDTFYEQYF. In DNA form, the CDR3 reads TGTGCCAGCAGCTTCCGGGACACATTCTACGAGCAGTACTTC. The genes are TRBV7-9 and TRBJ2-7; tentatively, D is TRBD1 (6 bases). In germline, CDR1 is SEHNR, CDR2 FQNEAQ (reference sequence). V lost 3 bases to trimming and J lost 3 bases, with 12 bases between them. This CDR3 spans 14 amino acids.

The chain joins TRBV29-1 to TRBJ1-2; possible D gene TRBD1, 5 bases. Per germline, CDR1 SQVTM and CDR2 ANQGSEA. V lost 8 bases, J lost 6 bases, and 19 bases lay in between. The CDR3 extends over 13 amino acids. In nucleotides, the CDR3 is TGCAGCAGTTACTTGTCAGGGTATAATGGCTACACCTTC. Translation gives CSSYLSGYNGYTF.

Only a few counts were recorded for this clonotype. J is TRBJ2-3 and V is TRBV7-6; TRBD2 aligns across 14 bases. This CDR3 is built from 16 residues. V lost 0 bases to trimming and J lost 4 bases; unmatched junction nucleotides: 0. The germline CDR1 and CDR2 sequences are SGHVS and FNYEAQ. CDR3 region: CASSLAGLAGADTQYF. The CDR3 DNA sequence: TGTGCCAGCAGCTTAGCGGGACTAGCGGGAGCAGATACGCAGTATTTT.

The sample holds one count of this clonotype. This sequence joins TRBV7-6 and TRBJ2-3; 9 bases are shared with TRBD2. Trimming at V came to 1 base and at J to 4 bases, leaving 3 bases not matched to a gene. This CDR3 comprises 15 residues. Germline loops: CDR1 SGHVS, CDR2 FNYEAQ. CDR3 DNA sequence: TGTGCCAGCAGCTTAGGTAGCGGGAGACCAGATACGCAGTATTTT. Protein sequence: CASSLGSGRPDTQYF.

Comments on this clonotype: Its ends do not fully match the called genes, so a read error is possible. This chain links TRBV10-3 with TRBJ2-7; D might be TRBD2 (7 bases). The germline gives CDR1 ENHRY, CDR2 SYGVKD. This CDR3 contains 15 residues. The CDR3 DNA reads TGTGCCAGCAGTTTATTAGACGAGGGGGGGACGGTGCAGTACTTC. Protein: CASSLLDEGGTVQYF.